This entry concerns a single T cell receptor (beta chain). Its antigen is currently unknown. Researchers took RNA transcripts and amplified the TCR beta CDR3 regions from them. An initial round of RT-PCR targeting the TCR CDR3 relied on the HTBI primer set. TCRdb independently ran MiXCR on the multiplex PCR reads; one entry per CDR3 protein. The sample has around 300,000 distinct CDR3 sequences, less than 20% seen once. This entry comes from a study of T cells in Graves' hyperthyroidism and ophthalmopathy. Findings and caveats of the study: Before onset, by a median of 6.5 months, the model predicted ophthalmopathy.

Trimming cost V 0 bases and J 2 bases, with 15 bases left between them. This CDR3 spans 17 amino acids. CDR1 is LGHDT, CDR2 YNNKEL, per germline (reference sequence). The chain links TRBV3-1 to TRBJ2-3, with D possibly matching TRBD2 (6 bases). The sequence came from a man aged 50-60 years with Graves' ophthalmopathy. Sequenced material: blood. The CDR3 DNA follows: TGTGCCAGCAGCCAAGATCTGAGGGAGGTAATCACAGATACGCAGTATTTT. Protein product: CASSQDLREVITDTQYF.